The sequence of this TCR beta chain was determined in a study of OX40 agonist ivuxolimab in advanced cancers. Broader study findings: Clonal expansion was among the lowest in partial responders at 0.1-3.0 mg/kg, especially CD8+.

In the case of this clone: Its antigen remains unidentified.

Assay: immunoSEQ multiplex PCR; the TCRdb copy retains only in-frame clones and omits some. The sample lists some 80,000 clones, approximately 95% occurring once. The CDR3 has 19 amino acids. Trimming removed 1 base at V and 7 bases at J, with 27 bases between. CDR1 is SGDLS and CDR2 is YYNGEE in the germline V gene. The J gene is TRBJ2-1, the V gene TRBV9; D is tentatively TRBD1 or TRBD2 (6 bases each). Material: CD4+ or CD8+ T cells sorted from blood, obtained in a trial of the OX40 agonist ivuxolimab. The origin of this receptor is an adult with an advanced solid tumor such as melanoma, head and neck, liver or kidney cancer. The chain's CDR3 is CASSVKGGTGGTPGNEQFF. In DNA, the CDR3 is TGTGCCAGCAGCGTAAAAGGGGGGACTGGTGGGACACCCGGAAATGAGCAGTTCTTC.